The T cell receptor (beta chain) under discussion was sequenced for a study of blood T cell repertoires in COVID-19. The table came from immunoSEQ multiplex PCR; TCRdb's copy has only in-frame clones and leaves some out. The data show 200,000 to 250,000 clones, approximately 84% seen once. CDR3 length: 13 residues. Trimming cost V 4 bases and J 5 bases; bases outside gene matches: 4. Germline loops: CDR1 SEHNR, CDR2 FQNEAQ (reference sequence). The chain has TRBV7-9 and TRBJ2-7; 8 bases line up with TRBD1. The sample consisted of peripheral blood. This sequence originates from a woman between 45 and 65 years old with active or convalescent COVID-19. CDR3 sequence reads: CASSSWTGNEQYF. CDR3 coding DNA: TGTGCCAGCAGCTCCTGGACAGGGAACGAGCAGTACTTC.